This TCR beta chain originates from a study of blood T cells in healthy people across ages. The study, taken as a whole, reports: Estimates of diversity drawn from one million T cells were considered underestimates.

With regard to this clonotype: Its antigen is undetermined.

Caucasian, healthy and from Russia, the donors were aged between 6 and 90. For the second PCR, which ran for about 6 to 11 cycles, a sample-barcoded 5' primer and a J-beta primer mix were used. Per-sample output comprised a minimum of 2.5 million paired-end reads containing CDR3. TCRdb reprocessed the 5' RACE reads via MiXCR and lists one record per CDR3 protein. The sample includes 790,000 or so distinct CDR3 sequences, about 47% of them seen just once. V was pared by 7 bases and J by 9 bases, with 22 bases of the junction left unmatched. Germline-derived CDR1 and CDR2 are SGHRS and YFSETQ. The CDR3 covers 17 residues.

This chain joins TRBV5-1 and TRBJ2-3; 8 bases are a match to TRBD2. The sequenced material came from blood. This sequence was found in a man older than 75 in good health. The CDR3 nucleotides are TGCGCCAGCGGCCTCTCCTCCAACGGAGCGGGAGTAAGGACGCAGTATTTT. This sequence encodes CASGLSSNGAGVRTQYF.